This is a list of T cell receptor beta chains from one sample in a study of T-cell reconstitution after alpha-beta-depleted transplantation in children. MiXCR, applied by TCRdb to the PCR reads, yields one record per CDR3 protein. The sample consists of 700,000 to 950,000 distinct CDR3 sequences, roughly 15% of them appearing once. The sequences come from PBMCs, mostly from graft donor cells, collected 360 days after TCRalphabeta/CD19-depleted stem cell transplant. The origin of the receptors is a male patient aged 10-17 years who had a stem cell transplant for acute lymphoblastic leukemia, so the T cells may come from the graft donor. CDR3s include the opening cysteine and the closing phenylalanine or tryptophan. D genes are given only for firm matches. Expanded clones are given a class, and other clones once, few, many or no size at all.

abundance	j_gene	v_gene	d_gene	len	CDR3nt	CDR3aa
many	TRBJ2-5	TRBV7-9	NA	13	TGTGCCAGCAGCTTAGTACACGGGGAGACCCAGTACTTC	CASSLVHGETQYF
NA	TRBJ2-3	TRBV5-1	TRBD2	15	TGCGCCAGCAGCCGGACTAGCGCCGCCGGGGATACGCAGTATTTT	CASSRTSAAGDTQYF
many	TRBJ2-1	TRBV29-1	TRBD2	14	TGCAGCGTTGTAGCGGGAGGGAGGGGCCATGAGCAGTTCTTC	CSVVAGGRGHEQFF
few	TRBJ2-3	TRBV11-2	TRBD2	19	TGTGCCAGCAGCTTAGAATTTTGGACTAGCGGTACTCCCACAGATACGCAGTATTTT	CASSLEFWTSGTPTDTQYF
NA	TRBJ2-7	TRBV4-1	TRBD2	16	TGCGCCAGCAGCCACCCCCGTCAGCGGGAGGTCTACGAGCAGTACTTC	CASSHPRQREVYEQYF
few	TRBJ1-4	TRBV29-1	TRBD1	12	TGCAGCGTGGGGACAGGGGGTGAAAAACTGTTTTTT	CSVGTGGEKLFF
NA	TRBJ1-1	TRBV12-3/TRBV12-4	NA	15	TGTGCCAGCAGCCCAAGGGATGAGGGCCCCTCGGAAGCTTTCTTT	CASSPRDEGPSEAFF
few	TRBJ2-2	TRBV5-1	TRBD1	16	TGCGCCAGCAGCTTTTCGGGACAGGGCTCCCCCGGGGAGCTGTTTTTT	CASSFSGQGSPGELFF
few	TRBJ2-7	TRBV29-1	NA	13	TGCAGCGTTTGGGAAGGCTTTTCCTACGAGCAGTACTTC	CSVWEGFSYEQYF
many	TRBJ2-6	TRBV5-1	NA	16	TGCGCCAGCAGCTTGGTTGTTCGGTCTGGGGCCAACGTCCTGACTTTC	CASSLVVRSGANVLTF
few	TRBJ2-7	TRBV9	TRBD1	14	TGTGCCAGCAGCCCGGGGACAGGGTTCGACGAGCAGTACTTC	CASSPGTGFDEQYF
NA	TRBJ1-2	TRBV12-3/TRBV12-4	NA	15	TGTGCCAGCAGACCCGCGGCAGGGGCCTCGGGAGGCTACACCTTC	CASRPAAGASGGYTF
many	TRBJ2-3	TRBV9	TRBD2	15	TGTGCCAGCAGCGTACTAGCGGGGGGCACAGATACGCAGTATTTT	CASSVLAGGTDTQYF
NA	TRBJ2-7	TRBV10-3	TRBD2	19	TGTGCCATCAGTGAGTCTGTGACTAGCGGGAGAAACCCCACGGGCGAGCAGTACTTC	CAISESVTSGRNPTGEQYF
few	TRBJ2-2	TRBV9	TRBD2	20	TGTGCCAGCAGCGTAGCCCCCCCTTGGACTAGCGGGAGATCGGCCGGGGAGCTGTTTTTT	CASSVAPPWTSGRSAGELFF
many	TRBJ2-6	TRBV7-9	NA	13	TGTGCCAGCAGCAACTCTGGGGCCAACGTCCTGACTTTC	CASSNSGANVLTF
many	TRBJ2-7	TRBV4-1	NA	15	TGCGCCAGCAGCCGCGGGACAGATACCTCCTACGAGCAGTACTTC	CASSRGTDTSYEQYF
NA	TRBJ1-2	TRBV24-1	TRBD1	17	TGTGCCACCAGTGACCCCGGGCAGGGGGGTTCGGTTTATGGCTACACCTTC	CATSDPGQGGSVYGYTF
NA	TRBJ2-2	TRBV5-1	NA	16	TGCGCCAGCACCCGCTTATCGGGTGGCGGCACCGGGGAGCTGTTTTTT	CASTRLSGGGTGELFF
many	TRBJ1-4	TRBV29-1	NA	14	TGCAGCGTTGCTGTCGGGGGGCTAGACGAAAAACTGTTTTTT	CSVAVGGLDEKLFF
few	TRBJ2-5	TRBV24-1	NA	12	TGTGCCACCAGTGATGCCAGGGCTGCCCAGTACTTC	CATSDARAAQYF
NA	TRBJ1-1	TRBV12-3/TRBV12-4	TRBD1	17	TGTGCCAGCAGGGCCGACAGGGGGACGGGAATGAACACTGAAGCTTTCTTT	CASRADRGTGMNTEAFF